Listed here are 5 T cell receptor beta chains from one sample, sequenced in a study of CD8 T cells in ankylosing spondylitis. TCRdb reanalysed the 5' RACE reads using MiXCR and keeps one entry per CDR3 protein. This table holds 180,000 or so distinct CDR3 sequences, 11% found once. Sequencing input: blood, either unsorted or a sorted T cell fraction (not recorded which). The source of these receptors is a male donor with ankylosing spondylitis or in good health (not recorded which).

This clonotype was observed at least ten times. The junction and the germline gene differ at one end; a read error may be behind it. The chain combines TRBV3-1 with TRBJ2-1; tentatively, D is TRBD1 or TRBD2 (5 bases each). The V gene's germline CDR1 is LGHDT and CDR2 YNNKEL (reference sequence). The CDR3 runs 17 residues. CDR3 sequence reads: CASSQDSRRDPYNAQFF. CDR3 DNA sequence: TGTGCCAGCAGCCAAGATTCACGCAGGGACCCGTACAATGCGCAGTTCTTC.

The sample holds one count of this clonotype. The chain recombines TRBV5-6 with TRBJ2-7; 8 nucleotides agree with TRBD2. The CDR3 spans 15 residues. J lost 0 bases, V lost 3 bases, and 5 bases had no gene match. CDR1 SGHDT and CDR2 YYEEEE come from the germline V gene. CDR3 nucleotide sequence: TGTGCCAGCAGCTCTCTCCGGGAGGGCTCCTACGAGCAGTACTTC. Protein sequence: CASSSLREGSYEQYF.

The J gene is TRBJ1-1, the V gene TRBV6-2 or TRBV6-3; D is unclear. The CDR3 covers 13 residues. Germline CDR1 is MNHEY and CDR2 is SVGEGT. The V and J ends lost 2 bases and 4 bases respectively, with 8 bases between them. The CDR3 region is CASSYAESTEAFF. DNA of the CDR3: TGTGCCAGCAGTTACGCTGAGAGCACTGAAGCTTTCTTT.

There are many counts of this clonotype. This rearrangement joins TRBV10-3 to TRBJ2-7; 8 bases fit TRBD1. V dropped 0 bases and J dropped 1; count of bases not matched to a gene: 8. The CDR3 runs to 17 residues. Germline V gene sequence: CDR1 ENHRY, CDR2 SYGVKD. CDR3 amino acids: CAISESGTGGYSYEQYF. The DNA for the CDR3 is TGTGCCATCAGTGAGTCAGGCACAGGGGGGTATTCCTACGAGCAGTACTTC.

The chain joins TRBV20-1 to TRBJ1-5; no clear D gene. The germline V and J ends were trimmed by 2 bases and 6 bases, with 14 bases remaining between them. The CDR3 covers 14 residues. Germline V gives CDR1 DFQATT, CDR2 SNEGSKA (reference sequence). The DNA for the CDR3 is TGCAGTGCTAGACCGCGGGGTACCGGTCAGCCCCAGCATTTT. This encodes CSARPRGTGQPQHF.